The 17 T cell receptor beta chains presented below share a single source sample, sequenced in a study of T-cell memory formation after mild COVID-19 (dated by TCRdb to about 2021). Libraries were constructed by 5' RACE. The sample was run on an Illumina NovaSeq 6000. In-frame beta chains were kept once TCRdb had trimmed the public reads at Q25 with fastp and called clones with MiXCR. Rows merge per CDR3 protein into single entries with the most common DNA and genes. The sample table holds 70,000 to 100,000 distinct CDR3 sequences, of which about 16% were seen once. In total, the top ten clones hold roughly two fifths of the sample. Sequencing was performed on PBMCs or a T cell subset sorted from them (not recorded which). The receptors originated from a man between 18 and 29 years old who had mild COVID-19 (a few samples of this study predate the infection). The sample titles of this study are shuffled in the database, so cell type and time point are left out; the donor was told from shared clones.

V usage is TRBV9 and J usage is TRBJ2-5; no reliable D call. There are 13 residues in the CDR3. Trimming removed 3 bases from V and 0 bases from J, with 6 bases in between. Germline CDR1 reads SGDLS; CDR2 reads YYNGEE. The CDR3 sequence: CASSGQYQETQYF. The CDR3, as DNA: TGTGCCAGCAGCGGTCAGTACCAAGAGACCCAGTACTTC.

The gene calls are TRBV4-1 and TRBJ2-1, with D possibly being TRBD1 or TRBD2 (5 bases each). The V end lost 0 bases, the J end lost 7 bases, and 13 bases lay between the germline ends. The CDR3 runs 15 residues. The germline CDR1 and CDR2 sequences are MGHRA and YSYEKL. The CDR3 loop is CASSQDERDGNEQFF. The CDR3 coding sequence is TGCGCCAGCAGCCAAGATGAGAGGGACGGGAATGAGCAGTTCTTC.

The J gene is TRBJ2-3, the V gene TRBV6-2 or TRBV6-3, with D unresolved. Trimming left V 9 bases short and J 1 base short, with 11 bases between. CDR1 is MNHEY and CDR2 is SVGEGT in the germline V gene. CDR3 size: 13 residues. CDR3 bases: TGTGCCAGTCTGGGCCGTCGCACAGATACGCAGTATTTT. Protein sequence: CASLGRRTDTQYF.

This clonotype was seen only a few times. The gene calls are TRBV6-5 and TRBJ1-2; no clear D. CDR1 MNHEY and CDR2 SVGAGI come from the germline V gene. The CDR3 length is 14 residues. V lost 4 bases, J lost 1 base, and 10 bases lay in between. CDR3: CASSSLANNYGYTF. The CDR3 bases are TGTGCCAGCAGTTCCCTAGCTAATAACTATGGCTACACCTTC.

This chain connects TRBV6-1 to TRBJ2-3; D remains unclear. The CDR3 loop spans 15 amino acids. V was pared by 3 bases and J by 2 bases, with 12 bases between. Germline V gives CDR1 MNHNS, CDR2 SASEGT. The CDR3 DNA reads TGTGCCAGCAGTGACGGGCAGGCCCACACAGATACGCAGTATTTT. It encodes CASSDGQAHTDTQYF.

This clonotype was seen many times. The chain recombines TRBV5-1 with TRBJ2-1, with 9 bases fitting TRBD1. CDR3 size: 15 residues. Germline V gene data show CDR1 as SGHRS and CDR2 as YFSETQ. With 2 bases clipped from V and 9 bases from J, the junction kept 9 bases outside the gene matches. CDR3 sequence: CASSFPPTGGGEQFF. As DNA, the CDR3 is TGCGCCAGCAGCTTCCCTCCGACAGGGGGTGGTGAGCAGTTCTTC. Based on the CDR3 plus reference TRBV5-1 and TRBJ2-1, the full variable domain is KAGVTQTPRYLIKTRGQQVTLSCSPISGHRSVSWYQQTPGQGLQFLFEYFSETQRNKGNFPGRFSGRQFSNSRSEMNVSTLELGDSALYLCASSFPPTGGGEQFFGPGTRLTVL.

The chain employs TRBV6-5 and TRBJ2-2, with D uncertain. Trimming removed 2 bases at V and 2 bases at J, with 9 bases between. Germline loops: CDR1 MNHEY, CDR2 SVGAGI. The CDR3 length is 15 residues. This CDR3 is CASSYTSLNTGELFF. Here the CDR3 DNA reads TGTGCCAGCAGTTACACGAGTCTTAACACCGGGGAGCTGTTTTTT.

V and J are TRBV6-6 and TRBJ1-1; TRBD1 is a possible D gene (6 bases). Germline assignment: CDR1 MNHNY and CDR2 SVGAGI (reference sequence). The CDR3 totals 14 residues. Trimming left V 4 bases short and J 0 bases short, with 9 bases between. DNA of the CDR3: TGTGCCAGCAGTTCTAGGGGGATGAACACTGAAGCTTTCTTT. Translating gives CASSSRGMNTEAFF.

This clonotype has a single count. The gene calls are TRBV12-2 and TRBJ1-4. TRBV12-2 is annotated as a pseudogene. This CDR3 is 16 amino acids long. The CDR3 nucleotides read TGTGCAAGTCGCATCCCGCGGCCGTACTGGAATGAAAAACTGTTTTTT. Amino acids: CASRIPRPYWNEKLFF.

The V gene is TRBV20-1, the J gene TRBJ1-2, with D maybe TRBD1 (6 bases). Germline V gene data show CDR1 as DFQATT and CDR2 as SNEGSKA (reference sequence). V lost 0 bases, J lost 7 bases, and 18 bases lay in between. The CDR3 extends over 15 amino acids. The CDR3 sequence: CSARDVSLTGFGYTF. As DNA, the CDR3 is TGCAGTGCTAGAGATGTGTCATTAACAGGGTTTGGCTACACCTTC.

Only a few counts were recorded for this clonotype. The rearrangement uses TRBV12-3 or TRBV12-4 and TRBJ2-7; TRBD1 matches 7 bases. With 3 bases clipped from V and 3 bases from J, the junction kept 5 bases outside the gene matches. The CDR3 extends over 14 amino acids. The CDR3 spells CASSFRDSIYEQYF. CDR3 nucleotide sequence: TGTGCCAGCAGTTTCCGGGACAGTATCTACGAGCAGTACTTC.

The chain carries TRBV6-2 or TRBV6-3 and TRBJ2-1; D is uncertain. The germline V and J ends were trimmed by 5 bases and 6 bases, with 8 bases remaining between them. CDR3 size: 12 residues. Germline V gene lookup returns CDR1 MNHEY and CDR2 SVGEGT. Here the CDR3 DNA reads TGTGCCAGCAGTCCCCGACCCAATGAGCAGTTCTTC. Translation: CASSPRPNEQFF.

This clonotype was counted only a few times. V usage is TRBV12-3 or TRBV12-4 and J usage is TRBJ2-7; possible D gene TRBD1, 5 bases. The CDR3 runs 11 residues. The CDR3 is CYTDNTYEQYV. In DNA, the CDR3 is TGTTACACGGACAACACCTACGAGCAGTACGTC.

This clonotype has a handful of counts. This chain uses TRBV27 with TRBJ2-7; D gene unclear. The CDR3 length is 13 residues. Germline CDR1 and CDR2: MNHEY and SMNVEV (reference sequence). Trimming took 0 bases from V and 5 from J, leaving 8 bases between them. For the CDR3, the DNA is TGTGCCAGCAGTTTATCTATGGGGAACGAGCAGTACTTC. This encodes CASSLSMGNEQYF.

The chain links TRBV20-1 to TRBJ2-7; tentatively, D is TRBD2 (6 bases). V gave up 3 bases and J gave up 4 bases, with 19 bases separating them. This CDR3 is 15 amino acids long. CDR1 and CDR2 from the germline V gene are DFQATT and SNEGSKA (reference sequence). For the CDR3, the DNA is TGCAGTGCTAGTTACGCTTGGCGGGGTCAGTACGAGCAGTACTTC. Amino acids: CSASYAWRGQYEQYF.

The chain joins TRBV20-1 to TRBJ1-1; D is unresolved. This CDR3 spans 13 amino acids. The germline gives CDR1 DFQATT, CDR2 SNEGSKA (reference sequence). Trimming removed 0 bases at V and 7 bases at J, with 12 bases between. CDR3 sequence: CSARDLTRDEAFF. CDR3 DNA: TGCAGTGCTAGAGATTTAACGAGGGATGAAGCTTTCTTT.

This clonotype was counted between two and nine times. The chain joins TRBV4-3 to TRBJ2-1; D is ambiguous. The length of the CDR3 is 13 residues. V lost 0 bases, J lost 9 bases, and 9 bases lay in between. Germline loops: CDR1 LGHNA, CDR2 YSLEER. CDR3 bases: TGCGCCAGCAGCCAAGATTTGGTTAGTGAGCAGTTCTTC. It is translated as CASSQDLVSEQFF.